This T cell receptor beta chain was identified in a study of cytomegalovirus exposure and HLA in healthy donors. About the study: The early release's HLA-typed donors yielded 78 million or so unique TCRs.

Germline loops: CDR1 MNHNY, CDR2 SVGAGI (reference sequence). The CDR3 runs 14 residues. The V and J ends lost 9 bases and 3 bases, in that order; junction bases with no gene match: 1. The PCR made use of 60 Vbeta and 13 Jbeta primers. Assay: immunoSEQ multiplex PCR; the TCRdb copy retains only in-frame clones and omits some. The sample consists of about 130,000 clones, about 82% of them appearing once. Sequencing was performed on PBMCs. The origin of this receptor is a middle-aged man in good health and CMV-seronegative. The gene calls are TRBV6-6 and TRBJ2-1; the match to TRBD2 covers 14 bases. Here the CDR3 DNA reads TGTGCCAGTGGACTAGCGGGGGGCTACAATGAGCAGTTCTTC. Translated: CASGLAGGYNEQFF.